The 5 T cell receptor beta chains given below trace back to one sample, sequenced in a study of blood T cell repertoires in COVID-19. The table came from immunoSEQ multiplex PCR; TCRdb's copy has only in-frame clones and leaves some out. The repertoire holds tens of thousands of clones, roughly four fifths seen once, with 2.5% in the top ten. Sequencing was performed on peripheral blood. The receptors come from a woman aged 70-85 years with COVID-19, enrolled during active disease.

The V and J genes are TRBV29-1 and TRBJ1-1, with 8 bases lining up with TRBD1. This CDR3 comprises 12 residues. V shed 5 bases, J shed 5 bases, and the junction held 4 bases outside the gene matches. Looked up from germline, CDR1 is SQVTM and CDR2 is ANQGSEA. CDR3 sequence (DNA): TGCAGCGTTTGGACAGGGCGTACTGAAGCTTTCTTT. Its protein product is CSVWTGRTEAFF.

The genes are TRBV2 and TRBJ1-2, with D tentatively TRBD1 (5 bases). CDR1 is SNHLY, CDR2 FYNNEI, per germline. There are 13 residues in the CDR3. The germline V and J ends were trimmed by 3 bases and 2 bases, with 7 bases remaining between them. The CDR3 nucleotides read TGTGCCAGCAGTGAGGGGGGGAACTATGGCTACACCTTC. Translating it yields CASSEGGNYGYTF.

The chain couples TRBV15 to TRBJ1-1; 8 bases are shared with TRBD1. The CDR3 has 18 residues. Germline CDR1 reads LNHNV; CDR2 reads YYDKDF (reference sequence). V was pared by 2 bases and J by 4 bases, with 15 bases of the junction left unmatched. CDR3: CATSRPDRQGASGTEAFF. In DNA form, the CDR3 reads TGTGCCACCAGCAGACCCGATCGCCAGGGGGCGAGTGGCACTGAAGCTTTCTTT.

The gene calls are TRBV7-2 and TRBJ2-1; TRBD2 is a possible D gene (7 bases). The CDR3 is 14 residues long. Looked up from germline, CDR1 is SGHTA and CDR2 is FQGNSA. Trimming pared 0 bases from V and 8 bases from J, leaving 11 bases between. DNA of the CDR3: TGTGCCAGCAGCTTAGCGGGGGGGCCGGATGAGCAGTTCTTC. This translates into CASSLAGGPDEQFF.

V and J are TRBV21-1 and TRBJ1-2; the D call TRBD1 from the table was never checked on the DNA. TRBV21-1 is a pseudogene segment. CDR3 length: 15 residues. The CDR3 here is CASSPGTEITYGYTF. DNA of the CDR3: TGTGCCAGCAGCCCTGGGACAGAGATTACCTATGGCTACACCTTC.